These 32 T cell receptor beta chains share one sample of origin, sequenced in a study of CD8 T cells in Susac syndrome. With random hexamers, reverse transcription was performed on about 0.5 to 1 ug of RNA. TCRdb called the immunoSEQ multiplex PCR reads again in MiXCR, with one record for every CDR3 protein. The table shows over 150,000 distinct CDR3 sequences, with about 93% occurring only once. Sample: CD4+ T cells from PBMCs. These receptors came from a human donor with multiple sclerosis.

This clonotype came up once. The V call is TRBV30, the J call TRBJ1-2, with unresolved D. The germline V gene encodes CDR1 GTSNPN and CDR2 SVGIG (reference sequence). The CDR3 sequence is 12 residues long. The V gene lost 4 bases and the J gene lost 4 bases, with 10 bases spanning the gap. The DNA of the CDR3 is TGTGCCTGGACTGCTCCTTTCTATGGCTACACCTTC. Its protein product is CAWTAPFYGYTF.

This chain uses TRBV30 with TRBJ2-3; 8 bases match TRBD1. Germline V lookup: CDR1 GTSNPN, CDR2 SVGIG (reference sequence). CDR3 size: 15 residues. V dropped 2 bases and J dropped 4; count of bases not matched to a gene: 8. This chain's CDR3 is CAWSLRQGLADTQYF. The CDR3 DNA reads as TGTGCCTGGAGTTTAAGACAGGGGCTGGCAGATACGCAGTATTTT.

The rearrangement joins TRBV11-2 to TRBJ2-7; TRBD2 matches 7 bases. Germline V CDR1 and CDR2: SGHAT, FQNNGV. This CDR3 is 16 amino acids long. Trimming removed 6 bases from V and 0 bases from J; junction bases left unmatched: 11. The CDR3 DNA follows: TGTGCCAGCAGTCCAACTAGCGCATATAACTCCTACGAGCAGTACTTC. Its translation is CASSPTSAYNSYEQYF.

CDR3 bases: TGTGCCAGCAGCCGGGACCCGGTGGGTACGCAGTATTTT. It encodes CASSRDPVGTQYF. The chain carries TRBV2 and TRBJ2-3; D may correspond to TRBD1 or TRBD2 (5 bases each). The germline V gene has CDR1 SNHLY and CDR2 FYNNEI. The CDR3 sequence is 13 residues long. With 6 bases removed from V and 8 bases from J, the gap between germline ends came to 15 bases.

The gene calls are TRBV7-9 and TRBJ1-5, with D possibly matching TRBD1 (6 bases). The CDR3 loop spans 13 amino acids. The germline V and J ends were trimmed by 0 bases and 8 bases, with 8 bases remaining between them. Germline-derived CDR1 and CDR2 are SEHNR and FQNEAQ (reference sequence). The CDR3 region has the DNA TGTGCCAGCAGCTTAGCAGGGGGAGAGCCCCAGCATTTT. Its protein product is CASSLAGGEPQHF.

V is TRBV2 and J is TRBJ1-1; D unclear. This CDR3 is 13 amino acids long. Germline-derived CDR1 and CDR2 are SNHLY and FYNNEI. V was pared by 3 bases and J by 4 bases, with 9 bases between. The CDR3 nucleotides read TGTGCCAGCAGTGATGTAGGGAGCACTGAAGCTTTCTTT. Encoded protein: CASSDVGSTEAFF.

CDR3 residues: CASSDLGEAEQYF. The CDR3 nucleotides are TGTGCCAGCAGTGACTTAGGAGAGGCCGAGCAGTACTTC. The J gene is TRBJ2-7, the V gene TRBV2; no clear D gene. The CDR3 loop spans 13 amino acids. V was trimmed by 3 bases and J by 6 bases, leaving 12 bases between them. CDR1 is SNHLY and CDR2 is FYNNEI in the germline V gene.

The CDR3, as DNA: TGTGCCAGCAGTGAAGGGCAGACTGAAGCTTTCTTT. Its translation is CASSEGQTEAFF. This rearrangement joins TRBV2 to TRBJ1-1; no firm D call. The CDR3 covers 12 residues. Germline values: CDR1 SNHLY, CDR2 FYNNEI. Deletions cut 1 base from V and 5 bases from J, with 5 bases between.

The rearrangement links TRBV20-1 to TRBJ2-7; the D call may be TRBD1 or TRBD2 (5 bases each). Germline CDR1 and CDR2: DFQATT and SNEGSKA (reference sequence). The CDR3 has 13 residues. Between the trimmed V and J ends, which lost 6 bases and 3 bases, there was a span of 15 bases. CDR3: CSASRGPLYEQYF. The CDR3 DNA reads TGCAGTGCATCGAGGGGCCCCCTCTACGAGCAGTACTTC.

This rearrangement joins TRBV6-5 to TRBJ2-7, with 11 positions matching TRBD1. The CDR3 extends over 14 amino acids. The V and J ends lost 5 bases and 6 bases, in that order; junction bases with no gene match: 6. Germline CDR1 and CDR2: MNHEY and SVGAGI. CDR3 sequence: CASSLDRGPVEQYF. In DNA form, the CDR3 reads TGTGCCAGCAGTCTGGACAGGGGGCCAGTCGAGCAGTACTTC.

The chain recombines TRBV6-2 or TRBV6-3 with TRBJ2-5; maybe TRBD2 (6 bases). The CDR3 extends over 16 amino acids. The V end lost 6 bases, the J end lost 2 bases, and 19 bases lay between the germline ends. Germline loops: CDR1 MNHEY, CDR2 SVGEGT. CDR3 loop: CASRSPAGREQETQYF. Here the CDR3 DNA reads TGTGCCAGCAGATCCCCGGCGGGACGGGAACAAGAGACCCAGTACTTC.

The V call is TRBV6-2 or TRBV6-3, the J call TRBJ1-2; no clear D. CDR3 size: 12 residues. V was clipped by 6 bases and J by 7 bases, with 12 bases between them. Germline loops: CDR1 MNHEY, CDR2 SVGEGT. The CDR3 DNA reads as TGTGCCAGCAGCCGGACCTGGGCTGGCTACACCTTC. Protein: CASSRTWAGYTF.

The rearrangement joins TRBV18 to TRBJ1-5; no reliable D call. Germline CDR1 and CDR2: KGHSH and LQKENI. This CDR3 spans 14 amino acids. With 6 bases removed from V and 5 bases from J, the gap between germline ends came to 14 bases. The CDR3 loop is CASSEGIADQPQHF. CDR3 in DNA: TGTGCCAGCTCGGAGGGAATTGCGGATCAGCCCCAGCATTTT.

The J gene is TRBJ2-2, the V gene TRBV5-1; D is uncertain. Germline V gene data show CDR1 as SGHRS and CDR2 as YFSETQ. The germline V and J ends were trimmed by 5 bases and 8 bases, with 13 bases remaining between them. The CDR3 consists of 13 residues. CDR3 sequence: CASRLKSPGELFF. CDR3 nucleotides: TGCGCCAGCAGGCTAAAAAGTCCAGGGGAGCTGTTTTTT.

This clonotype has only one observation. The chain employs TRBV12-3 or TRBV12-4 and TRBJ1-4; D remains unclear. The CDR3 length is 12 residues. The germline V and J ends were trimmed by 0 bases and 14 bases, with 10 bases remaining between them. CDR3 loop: CASSLATPRLFF. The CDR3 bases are TGTGCCAGCAGTTTAGCTACACCTAGGCTGTTTTTT.

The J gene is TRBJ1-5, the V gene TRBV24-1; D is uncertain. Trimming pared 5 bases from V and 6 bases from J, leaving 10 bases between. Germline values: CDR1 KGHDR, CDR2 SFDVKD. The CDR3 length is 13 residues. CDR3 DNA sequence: TGTGCCACCAGTGCCTCAGGTGGTCAGCCCCAGCATTTT. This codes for CATSASGGQPQHF.

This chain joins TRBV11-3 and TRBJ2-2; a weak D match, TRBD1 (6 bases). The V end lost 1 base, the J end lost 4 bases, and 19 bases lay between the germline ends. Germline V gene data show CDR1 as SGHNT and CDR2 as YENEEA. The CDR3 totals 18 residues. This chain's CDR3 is CASSLAQGGSRSTGELFF. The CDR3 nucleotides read TGTGCCAGCAGCTTAGCACAGGGTGGGTCCCGATCCACCGGGGAGCTGTTTTTT.

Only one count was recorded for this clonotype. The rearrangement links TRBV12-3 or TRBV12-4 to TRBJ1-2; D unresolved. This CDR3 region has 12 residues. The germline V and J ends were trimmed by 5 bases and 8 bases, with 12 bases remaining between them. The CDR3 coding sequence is TGTGCCAGCAGTACCCGTCAGACGGGCTACACCTTC. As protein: CASSTRQTGYTF.

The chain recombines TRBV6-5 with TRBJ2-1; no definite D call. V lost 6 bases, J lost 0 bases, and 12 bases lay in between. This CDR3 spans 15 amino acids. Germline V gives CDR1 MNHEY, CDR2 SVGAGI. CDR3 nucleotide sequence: TGTGCCAGCAGCCGCGCCTCGAGCTCCTACAATGAGCAGTTCTTC. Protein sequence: CASSRASSSYNEQFF.

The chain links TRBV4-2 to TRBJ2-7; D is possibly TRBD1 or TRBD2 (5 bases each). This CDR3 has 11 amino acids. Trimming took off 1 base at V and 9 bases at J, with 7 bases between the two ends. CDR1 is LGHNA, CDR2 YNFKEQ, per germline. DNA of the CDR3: TGTGCCAGCAGCCAAGCGGGGCGGCAGTACTTC. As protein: CASSQAGRQYF.

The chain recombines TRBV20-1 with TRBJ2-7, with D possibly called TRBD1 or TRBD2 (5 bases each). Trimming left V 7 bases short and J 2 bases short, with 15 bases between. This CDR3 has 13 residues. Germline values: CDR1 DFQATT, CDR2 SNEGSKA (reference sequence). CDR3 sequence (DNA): TGCAGTGTCGTCCGGGACGGTACCTACGAGCAGTACTTC. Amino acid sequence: CSVVRDGTYEQYF.

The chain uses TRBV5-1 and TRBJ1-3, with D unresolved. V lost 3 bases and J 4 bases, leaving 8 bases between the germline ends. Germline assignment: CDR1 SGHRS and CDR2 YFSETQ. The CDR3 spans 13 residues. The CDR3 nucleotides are TGCGCCAGCAGCTCGACGATCGGAAACACCATATATTTT. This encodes CASSSTIGNTIYF.

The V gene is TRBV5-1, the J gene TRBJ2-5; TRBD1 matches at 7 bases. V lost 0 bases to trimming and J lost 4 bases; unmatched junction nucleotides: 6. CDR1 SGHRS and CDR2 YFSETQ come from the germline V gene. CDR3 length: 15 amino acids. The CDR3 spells CASSLAWDRGETQYF. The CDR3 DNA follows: TGCGCCAGCAGCTTGGCCTGGGACAGAGGAGAGACCCAGTACTTC.

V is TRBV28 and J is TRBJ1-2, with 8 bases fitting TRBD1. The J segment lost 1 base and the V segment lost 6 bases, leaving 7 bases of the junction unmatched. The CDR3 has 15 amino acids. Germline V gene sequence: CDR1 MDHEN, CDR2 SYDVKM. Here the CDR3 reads CASSQGQVFNYGYTF. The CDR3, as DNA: TGTGCCAGCAGCCAGGGACAGGTCTTTAACTATGGCTACACCTTC.

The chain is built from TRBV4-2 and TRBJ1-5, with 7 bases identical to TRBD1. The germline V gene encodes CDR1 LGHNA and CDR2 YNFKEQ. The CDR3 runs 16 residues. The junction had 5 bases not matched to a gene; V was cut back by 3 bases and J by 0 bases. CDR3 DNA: TGTGCCAGCAGCCATACAGGGGATTATAGCAATCAGCCCCAGCATTTT. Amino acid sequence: CASSHTGDYSNQPQHF.

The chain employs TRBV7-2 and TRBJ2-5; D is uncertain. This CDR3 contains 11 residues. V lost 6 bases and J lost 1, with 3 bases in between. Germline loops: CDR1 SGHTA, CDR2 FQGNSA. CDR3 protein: CASSVQETQYF. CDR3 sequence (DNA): TGTGCCAGCAGTGTCCAAGAGACCCAGTACTTC.

The chain's CDR3 is CASSVRGGNQPQHF. The CDR3 DNA is TGTGCCAGCAGCGTTAGAGGGGGCAATCAGCCCCAGCATTTT. The V and J genes are TRBV9 and TRBJ1-5; maybe TRBD1 (5 bases). Germline V gives CDR1 SGDLS, CDR2 YYNGEE. This CDR3 contains 14 residues. V dropped 2 bases and J dropped 2 bases, with 8 bases sitting between them.

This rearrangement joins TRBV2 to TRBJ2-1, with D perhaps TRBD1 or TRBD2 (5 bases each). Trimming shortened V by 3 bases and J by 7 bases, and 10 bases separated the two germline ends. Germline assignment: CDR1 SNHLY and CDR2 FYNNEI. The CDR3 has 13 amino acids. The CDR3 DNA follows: TGTGCCAGCAGTGATCGGGGCGGAAATGAGCAGTTCTTC. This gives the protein CASSDRGGNEQFF.

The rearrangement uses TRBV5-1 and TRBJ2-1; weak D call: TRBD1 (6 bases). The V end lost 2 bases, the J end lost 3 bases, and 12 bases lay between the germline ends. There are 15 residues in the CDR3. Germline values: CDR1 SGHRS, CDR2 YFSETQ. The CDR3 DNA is TGCGCCAGCAGCTTCACTGACAGGAACTACAATGAGCAGTTCTTC. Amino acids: CASSFTDRNYNEQFF.

The CDR3 here is CASSPPARAPGANVLTF. CDR3 DNA sequence: TGTGCCAGCAGCCCCCCGGCGAGGGCCCCGGGGGCCAACGTCCTGACTTTC. The gene calls are TRBV7-9 and TRBJ2-6; a weak D match, TRBD2 (5 bases). Trimming left V 5 bases short and J 4 bases short, with 18 bases between. Germline assignment: CDR1 SEHNR and CDR2 FQNEAQ (reference sequence). The CDR3 spans 17 residues.

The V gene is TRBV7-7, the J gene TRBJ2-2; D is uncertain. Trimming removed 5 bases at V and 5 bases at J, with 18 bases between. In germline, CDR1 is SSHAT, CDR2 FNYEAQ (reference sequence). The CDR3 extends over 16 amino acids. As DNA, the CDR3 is TGTGCCAGCAGCCCTAATGTTCCAGGCCCGACCGGGGAGCTGTTTTTT. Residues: CASSPNVPGPTGELFF.

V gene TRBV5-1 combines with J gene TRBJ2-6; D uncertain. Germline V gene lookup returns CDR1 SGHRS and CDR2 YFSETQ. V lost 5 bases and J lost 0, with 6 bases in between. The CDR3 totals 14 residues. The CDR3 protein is CASRASSGANVLTF. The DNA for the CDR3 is TGCGCCAGCAGGGCGAGCTCTGGGGCCAACGTCCTGACTTTC.